The source of this TCR beta chain is a study of post-analysis software for immune sequencing data. Whole-study findings and limits: When compared against controls, multiple sclerosis patients showed significantly lower normalized Chao1 diversity. Five or six TRBV segments were significantly more frequent in patients than in controls. TRBV5-6, TRBV5-1 and TRBV20-1 were among these segments.

This clonotype was found many times. Its antigen is unknown. Losses at the gene ends were 7 bases for V and 4 bases for J; bases not matched to a gene: 6. This CDR3 is 14 amino acids long. Germline values: CDR1 MNHNS, CDR2 SASEGT. Researchers reported that TCR beta cDNA libraries carried unique molecular identifiers. TCRdb independently ran MiXCR on the PCR reads; one entry per CDR3 protein. The table has some 800,000 distinct CDR3 sequences, around 42% seen once; the top ten hold approximately 4.4%. V is TRBV6-1 and J is TRBJ1-2, with 10 bases matching TRBD1. The sequence came from a girl under 18 with multiple sclerosis. Sequenced: blood. The CDR3 DNA reads as TGTGCCAGCATCCGGGACAGGGGATCCTATGGCTACACCTTC. Protein sequence: CASIRDRGSYGYTF.